This entry concerns a single T cell receptor beta chain. It has no known antigen specificity. Per-base quality was not reported, and no clone a single base away is much larger than it. These data are taken from a study of tumour-infiltrating T cells in Burkitt lymphoma (dated by TCRdb to 2020 to 2021). Turning to the overall study: All epidemiological subtypes of Burkitt lymphoma were represented in the cohort, which was made up of around 75 patients. TCR repertoire data were correlated with clinical outcome; productive clonality predicted overall and progression-free survival, independent of established prognosticators including age at diagnosis. Paper-wide results and their limitations: Several public clonotypes were found to be shared across numerous Burkitt lymphoma patients, which suggests a shared tumour neoantigen selection that is absent from diffuse large B-cell lymphoma.

From cysteine to phenylalanine, the CDR3 is 13 amino acids long. Just CDR3 DNA is preserved here, 39 bases in frame from base 1. The germline V gene provides CDR1 SGHTS and CDR2 YDEGEE. The junction carries 8 bases between V and J, which are trimmed by 1 base and 3 bases respectively. The library was generated by the immunoSEQ multiplex PCR assay. The table was pulled from immuneACCESS by TCRdb, which kept in-frame rearrangements only. Such tables lose some clones; where checked, under half of the loss comes from unresolved V genes, and the rest has no known cause. Recorded for this sample are 46,000 or so clones; more than 25% of them occurred a single time. About 3% of the sample comes from the top ten.

The sequence joins TRBV5-8 to TRBJ2-7; the D gene is not confidently resolved. Input material: tumor tissue. The receptor's source is a human donor with Burkitt lymphoma. The CDR3 here reads CASSLIEFYEQYF. The nucleotide sequence is given as TGTGCCAGCAGCTTGATCGAGTTCTACGAGCAGTACTTC. The full variable domain, completed from the reference TRBV5-8 and TRBJ2-7 proteins outside the CDR3, reads EAGVTQSPTHLIKTRGQQATLRCSPISGHTSVYWYQQALGLGLQFLLWYDEGEERNRGNFPPRFSGRQFPNYSSELNVNALELEDSALYLCASSLIEFYEQYFGPGTRLTVT.